The T cell receptor beta chain described here comes from a study of shared clonotypes between healthy human individuals (dated by TCRdb to the early 2020s). General notes on the study: The cohort included three men and a couple of women between 18 and 49 years of age. For each donor, CD4 naive and CD4 memory were each run on three plates, CD8 naive on two plates, and CD8 memory on one plate. To estimate repertoire size and how much clonotype sharing occurs between individuals, the study deeply sequenced the blood TCR repertoires of five healthy adults. To increase sequencing depth and limit assay-specific biases, TCR repertoire library preparation and sequencing were carried out by different laboratories using diverse techniques. Between about 0.94 and 8.9 billion PBMCs per donor were obtained by leukapheresis. The study at large found these results: The genetic and exposure-history diversity represented was limited by the small number of donors. Based on pairwise subsampling, the degree of clonotype sharing among donors was expected to be affected by sequencing depth. When a few donors were compared, the shared fraction of clonotypes was around 4.6% for naive CD4, about 4% for naive CD8, 2.3% for memory CD4, and around 0.37% for memory CD8. Even with the large sequencing depth, rarefaction of the sorted-subset datasets indicated that sequencing was incomplete. Compared with non-shared clonotypes, clonotypes shared by all four sorted-subset donors had higher generation probabilities. Naive subsets generally had larger estimated clonotype richness than memory subsets did. Sampling was limited to blood, and TCR repertoires in tissue likely differ from TCR repertoires in blood.

At the junction V is shortened by 4 bases and J by 4 bases, with 15 bases in between. CDR3 length: 15 amino acids, cysteine to phenylalanine. Only the CDR3 DNA is retained, 45 bases long and in frame from the first base. In the germline V gene, CDR1 corresponds to SGDLS and CDR2 to YYNGEE. As concerns this clone: Its antigen is still unknown. Base qualities are missing; no much larger clone stands one base away.

CD8 naive samples were obtained by positive selection for CCR7 among CD45RO-negative cells, yielding a CD45RA+CCR7+ population from which TemRA cells were excluded. The donors were healthy, HIV-negative adults who had no recently reported acute infections or vaccinations. Every donor was a Caucasian adult residing in Nashville, Tennessee, USA. Blood was collected by leukapheresis, and PBMCs were isolated by Ficoll-Histopaque density gradient centrifugation and then cryopreserved in liquid nitrogen vapor phase. Purity and quantity of every magnetically sorted T cell population were checked by analytical flow cytometry. Genomic DNA was isolated from every sorted fraction and measured by UV absorbance on a Nanodrop 2000c. Using the deep immunoSEQ assay, TCR CDR3 regions were amplified from genomic DNA by multiplex PCR. Genomic DNA extracted from each cell subset was distributed evenly over all wells of several immunoSEQ 96-well plates, and each plate served as one replicate. For sorted subsets, around 200 ng genomic DNA, equal to 25,000 to 35,000 T cell genomes, was loaded into each replicate PCR. The purified libraries were quantified using a Qubit 3.0 fluorometer, sized with a Bioanalyzer 2100, and then quantified again using the KAPA Library Quantification kit. Each immunoSEQ 96-well plate was sequenced on its own single-read 150-cycle Illumina NextSeq 550 flow cell. In the authors' own workflow: The immunoSEQ output contained only junctional sequences without quality scores, so filtering could not match that applied to full-length reads. To assign V/J genes and CDR3, sequences were annotated using PyIR, a Python wrapper for IgBLAST v1.9, with IMGT germline references. Reads were removed for weak V/J assignments (E-value above 1e-6), missing CDR3, stop codons, out-of-frame junctions, or ambiguous translated residues. V3J clonotypes were defined by identical inferred V gene, J gene, and CDR3 amino acid sequence. Percentage overlap between repertoires was calculated by dividing the number of shared unique clonotypes by the size of the smaller repertoire. RTK rarefaction, the Chao1 estimator, and Recon v2.1 estimates of unobserved clonotypes were used to assess repertoire richness. Generation probabilities were computed with OLGA for all TCRbeta clonotypes obtained by the gDNA method from several donors. TCRdb took over this immuneACCESS table, retaining in-frame rearrangements with V and J assigned. Such tables are incomplete; in checked studies, under half of the missing clones stem from an unresolved V gene, and the remainder is unexplained. V, J and clone size are those of that table, while D and trimming were read from the DNA. In this sample the table shows approximately 840,000 clones, 90% to 98% of which occur a single time. The ten largest clones capture approximately 0.2% of the sample.

Sequences were obtained from naive CD8+ T cells sorted from blood. The sample's cell subset or site label, decoded: CD45RA+CCR7+. In this chain, TRBV9 is recombined with TRBJ2-1, with TRBD2 perhaps the D gene, on 8 matching bases. The sequence derives from a man aged 25-45 years in good health. CDR3 reads: CASSPGGTRYNEQFF. Here is the DNA: TGTGCCAGCAGCCCAGGGGGGACTAGGTACAATGAGCAGTTCTTC.